The 28 T cell receptor beta chains listed next were all sequenced from one sample in a study of T cell responses to AZD1222 COVID-19 vaccine. Measured with immunoSEQ multiplex PCR; TCRdb has only the in-frame clones, and not every one. The sample includes some 150,000 clones, about 92% seen only once; the top ten take about 19%. The starting material was peripheral blood, obtained on day 0 of AZD1222 vaccination. Receptors originate from an adult in good health.

This chain connects TRBV5-1 to TRBJ1-2; 10 bases align to TRBD1. With 3 bases clipped from V and 4 bases from J, the junction kept 3 bases outside the gene matches. The CDR3 has 14 amino acids. Germline lookup yields CDR1 SGHRS and CDR2 YFSETQ. This chain's CDR3 is CASSWRDRGYGYTF. CDR3 DNA sequence: TGCGCCAGCAGCTGGAGGGACAGGGGCTATGGCTACACCTTC.

This clone came up once. The chain recombines TRBV5-4 with TRBJ1-2, with a weak D call TRBD1 (5 bases). The CDR3 sequence is 16 residues long. The germline V gene encodes CDR1 SGHNT and CDR2 YYREEE (reference sequence). Trimming took 0 bases from V and 1 from J, leaving 13 bases between them. The CDR3 here is CASSLAGGGGNYGYTF. The DNA of the CDR3 is TGTGCCAGCAGCTTGGCCGGGGGTGGGGGTAACTATGGCTACACCTTC.

This clone was counted a single time. The rearrangement links TRBV7-9 to TRBJ1-4; a weak D match, TRBD1 (6 bases). The CDR3 runs 17 residues. Germline-derived CDR1 and CDR2 are SEHNR and FQNEAQ (reference sequence). The V end was cut by 1 base, the J end by 0 bases, with 12 bases between. For the CDR3, the DNA is TGTGCCAGCAGCTTAGAGGGGGGGACAACAACTAATGAAAAACTGTTTTTT. This sequence encodes CASSLEGGTTTNEKLFF. Drawing the rest from reference TRBV7-9 and TRBJ1-4, the complete variable domain is DTGVSQNPRHKITKRGQNVTFRCDPISEHNRLYWYRQTLGQGPEFLTYFQNEAQLEKSRLLSDRFSAERPKGSFSTLEIQRTEQGDSAMYLCASSLEGGTTTNEKLFFGSGTQLSVL.

The V gene is TRBV2, the J gene TRBJ1-2; D call uncertain. Germline V lookup: CDR1 SNHLY, CDR2 FYNNEI. The CDR3 is 12 amino acids. Trimming cost V 10 bases and J 2 bases, with 11 bases left between them. In DNA form, the CDR3 reads TGTGCCATCGGAAGTATGAACTATGGCTACACCTTC. This sequence encodes CAIGSMNYGYTF.

The J gene is TRBJ1-2, the V gene TRBV7-2, with TRBD1 matching 7 bases. Germline values: CDR1 SGHTA, CDR2 FQGNSA. V was pared by 4 bases and J by 10 bases, with 9 bases of the junction left unmatched. The CDR3 totals 13 residues. CDR3 sequence reads: CASSSRGVVDYTF. CDR3 in DNA: TGTGCCAGCAGCTCCAGGGGGGTTGTGGACTACACCTTC.

This chain uses TRBV6-5 with TRBJ1-3; the D is unclear. Germline assignment: CDR1 MNHEY and CDR2 SVGAGI. The length of the CDR3 is 15 residues. Trimming cost V 7 bases and J 4 bases, with 17 bases left between them. CDR3 sequence (DNA): TGTGCCAGCAAAATGGCAGTTGGTTTGGGAAACACCATATATTTT. Its translation is CASKMAVGLGNTIYF.

V and J are TRBV20-1 and TRBJ1-6; the D is unclear. The V end lost 3 bases, the J end lost 9 bases, and 18 bases lay between the germline ends. Germline values: CDR1 DFQATT, CDR2 SNEGSKA (reference sequence). The CDR3 spans 15 residues. CDR3 in amino acids: CSASKPTVSSSPLHF. In DNA, the CDR3 is TGCAGTGCTAGTAAACCGACGGTCTCTAGTTCACCCCTCCACTTT.

The genes are TRBV9 and TRBJ1-3, with D perhaps TRBD1 (5 bases). V was trimmed by 0 bases and J by 1 base, leaving 14 bases between them. Germline assignment: CDR1 SGDLS and CDR2 YYNGEE. The CDR3 is 17 residues long. CDR3 bases: TGTGCCAGCAGCGTAGCTTCGACAGCCTTTTCTGGAAACACCATATATTTT. It yields the protein CASSVASTAFSGNTIYF. Combining the CDR3 with reference TRBV9 and TRBJ1-3 gives the whole variable domain DSGVTQTPKHLITATGQRVTLRCSPRSGDLSVYWYQQSLDQGLQFLIQYYNGEERAKGNILERFSAQQFPDLHSELNLSSLELGDSALYFCASSVASTAFSGNTIYFGEGSWLTVV.

V is TRBV19 and J is TRBJ2-7; TRBD2 might be the D (7 bases). Trimming shortened V by 2 bases and J by 4 bases, and 15 bases separated the two germline ends. CDR3 length: 15 residues. Germline V CDR1 and CDR2: LNHDA, SQIVND (reference sequence). The CDR3 is CASSITGGAGYEQYF. In DNA form, the CDR3 reads TGTGCCAGTAGTATAACGGGGGGCGCCGGGTACGAGCAGTACTTC. Variable domain in full (rest from reference TRBV19 and TRBJ2-7): DGGITQSPKYLFRKEGQNVTLSCEQNLNHDAMYWYRQDPGQGLRLIYYSQIVNDFQKGDIAEGYSVSREKKESFPLTVTSAQKNPTAFYLCASSITGGAGYEQYFGPGTRLTVT.

This clone was counted a single time. The CDR3 here is CASSPQGLVDTEAFF. DNA of the CDR3: TGTGCCAGCTCACCCCAGGGCCTTGTGGACACTGAAGCTTTCTTT. The chain employs TRBV18 and TRBJ1-1; tentative D call: TRBD1 (5 bases). Trimming removed 3 bases at V and 3 bases at J, with 14 bases between. CDR1 KGHSH and CDR2 LQKENI come from the germline V gene. The CDR3 length is 15 residues.

This chain joins TRBV9 and TRBJ2-7; D could derive from TRBD1 or TRBD2 (5 bases each). Per the germline V gene, CDR1 is SGDLS and CDR2 is YYNGEE. The CDR3 is 11 amino acids. The ends were cut back, 7 bases at V and 6 bases at J, with 11 bases in the middle. CDR3 residues: CASGPGGEQYF. CDR3 DNA sequence: TGTGCCAGCGGTCCTGGGGGCGAGCAGTACTTC.

The rearrangement uses TRBV3-1 (or the pseudogene TRBV3-2) and TRBJ2-7, with unresolved D. CDR1 LGHDT and CDR2 YNNKEL come from the germline V gene (reference sequence). The CDR3 spans 12 residues. The ends were cut back, 1 base at V and 3 bases at J, with 4 bases in the middle. Here the CDR3 DNA reads TGTGCCAGCAGCCAAGTCGGCTACGAGCAGTACTTC. Translated: CASSQVGYEQYF.

This chain links TRBV7-2 with TRBJ1-2; the D is unclear. This CDR3 is built from 10 residues. V was trimmed by 10 bases and J by 8 bases, leaving 11 bases between them. Germline V gene sequence: CDR1 SGHTA, CDR2 FQGNSA. The chain's CDR3 is CATLLGGYTF. CDR3 nucleotide sequence: TGTGCCACTCTACTGGGAGGCTACACCTTC.

This chain joins TRBV2 and TRBJ1-5, with TRBD1 as a possible D gene (6 bases). This CDR3 region has 14 residues. Per the germline V gene, CDR1 is SNHLY and CDR2 is FYNNEI. V dropped 6 bases and J dropped 4 bases, with 13 bases sitting between them. CDR3 region: CASRGASGNQPQHF. The CDR3 DNA reads as TGTGCCAGCAGGGGGGCCTCCGGTAATCAGCCCCAGCATTTT.

The chain recombines TRBV5-1 with TRBJ2-7, with D possibly TRBD2 on 6 matching bases. CDR1 SGHRS and CDR2 YFSETQ come from the germline V gene. Between the trimmed V and J ends, which lost 3 bases and 4 bases, there was a span of 11 bases. The CDR3 is 13 amino acids. CDR3 in amino acids: CASSSWAGYEQYF. Here the CDR3 DNA reads TGCGCCAGCAGCTCGTGGGCGGGGTACGAGCAGTACTTC.

This sequence joins TRBV6-6 and TRBJ1-5; D is perhaps TRBD1 (6 bases). This CDR3 contains 15 residues. Germline CDR1 MNHNY, CDR2 SVGAGI (reference sequence). The V end lost 6 bases, the J end lost 8 bases, and 20 bases lay between the germline ends. The CDR3 region is CASSHRTEDGEPQHF. CDR3 DNA sequence: TGTGCCAGCAGCCACCGGACAGAGGACGGGGAGCCCCAGCATTTT.

A single count supports this clone. This sequence joins TRBV12-3 or TRBV12-4 and TRBJ1-2, with D hard to call. The CDR3 sequence is 11 residues long. V lost 7 bases to trimming and J lost 8 bases, with 11 bases between them. Written as DNA, the CDR3 is TGTGCCAGCACCCCCGGTGACGGCTACACCTTC. It encodes CASTPGDGYTF.

The V and J genes are TRBV7-8 and TRBJ2-5, with D tentatively TRBD1 (7 bases). The CDR3 spans 16 residues. In germline, CDR1 is SGHVS, CDR2 FQNEAQ. V was clipped by 5 bases and J by 3 bases, with 19 bases between them. CDR3 sequence (DNA): TGTGCCAGCAGCAATCGACAGGGCAGGGGGGAAGAGACCCAGTACTTC. Its protein is CASSNRQGRGEETQYF.

This chain uses TRBV5-6 with TRBJ1-1; D is uncertain. Germline lookup yields CDR1 SGHDT and CDR2 YYEEEE. Trimming shortened V by 3 bases and J by 3 bases, and 15 bases separated the two germline ends. The length of the CDR3 is 15 residues. The CDR3, as DNA: TGTGCCAGCAGCTCCGCCGGGAGGTTGGACACTGAAGCTTTCTTT. Protein: CASSSAGRLDTEAFF.

The rearrangement joins TRBV19 to TRBJ2-1, with D hard to call. The V gene's germline CDR1 is LNHDA and CDR2 SQIVND (reference sequence). Trimming pared 2 bases from V and 0 bases from J, leaving 8 bases between. The CDR3 loop spans 15 amino acids. CDR3 region: CASSINGVSYNEQFF. CDR3 nucleotide sequence: TGTGCCAGTAGTATAAATGGGGTCTCCTACAATGAGCAGTTCTTC.

The V and J genes are TRBV6-5 and TRBJ1-1; D ambiguous. Germline-derived CDR1 and CDR2 are MNHEY and SVGAGI. Trimming removed 5 bases from V and 5 bases from J, with 9 bases in between. The CDR3 is 12 amino acids. The CDR3 DNA follows: TGTGCCAGCAGTAGGGAGGGAACTGAAGCTTTCTTT. Translating gives CASSREGTEAFF.

The V call is TRBV5-1, the J call TRBJ2-7; tentatively, D is TRBD1 (5 bases). V lost 4 bases to trimming and J lost 2 bases, with 13 bases between them. Germline CDR1 and CDR2: SGHRS and YFSETQ. This CDR3 has 14 amino acids. CDR3 in amino acids: CASSPLQGAYEQYF. DNA of the CDR3: TGCGCCAGCAGCCCCCTACAAGGGGCCTACGAGCAGTACTTC.

This chain links TRBV28 with TRBJ1-6; 7 bases agree with TRBD1. Germline values: CDR1 MDHEN, CDR2 SYDVKM. Trimming took 6 bases from V and 7 from J; bases not matched to a gene: 21. This CDR3 spans 19 amino acids. The DNA of the CDR3 is TGTGCCAGCAGCCCAAGCCATGGTTCGAACAGGGGAACGAATTCACCCCTCCACTTT. Protein product: CASSPSHGSNRGTNSPLHF.

The rearrangement joins TRBV19 to TRBJ1-5, with D uncertain. The CDR3 has 16 residues. Germline loops: CDR1 LNHDA, CDR2 SQIVND (reference sequence). Trimming shortened V by 5 bases and J by 2 bases, and 16 bases separated the two germline ends. Here the CDR3 DNA reads TGTGCCAGTAGTTTCCACGACATTTTCGGCAATCAGCCCCAGCATTTT. It codes for CASSFHDIFGNQPQHF.

The J gene is TRBJ1-2, the V gene TRBV7-2; D unclear. V lost 8 bases to trimming and J lost 6 bases, with 22 bases between them. The length of the CDR3 is 15 residues. Germline assignment: CDR1 SGHTA and CDR2 FQGNSA. The CDR3 region is CASSPRFGAPNGYTF. CDR3 coding DNA: TGTGCCAGCTCCCCCAGGTTCGGAGCCCCGAATGGCTACACCTTC.

To note about this clone: At the DNA level, this CDR3 is encoded by other sequences in the same sample as well. The chain joins TRBV11-3 to TRBJ2-5; no firm D call. The germline V gene encodes CDR1 SGHNT and CDR2 YENEEA. Trimming removed 5 bases at V and 2 bases at J, with 6 bases between. The CDR3 consists of 12 residues. CDR3 DNA sequence: TGTGCCAGCAGCCCGCGGCAAGAGACCCAGTACTTC. Amino acids: CASSPRQETQYF.

This clone was seen a single time. The rearrangement uses TRBV5-4 and TRBJ2-5; D is ambiguous. CDR3 length: 12 amino acids. The germline V and J ends were trimmed by 3 bases and 2 bases, with 5 bases remaining between them. Germline CDR1 and CDR2: SGHNT and YYREEE (reference sequence). CDR3 residues: CASSSLQETQYF. CDR3 DNA sequence: TGTGCCAGCAGCTCCCTGCAAGAGACCCAGTACTTC.

The chain employs TRBV18 and TRBJ2-5, with 8 bases identical to TRBD1. V lost 3 bases to trimming and J lost 2 bases; unmatched junction nucleotides: 5. Per germline, CDR1 KGHSH and CDR2 LQKENI. CDR3 length equals 15 residues. CDR3 amino acids: CASSPRTGKQETQYF. The CDR3 nucleotides read TGTGCCAGCTCACCCCGGACAGGGAAACAAGAGACCCAGTACTTC.